Included here is one T cell receptor (beta chain) sequence, with context. The data stem from a study of blood T cell repertoires in COVID-19. At the level of the study: Samples came from the United States, Italy and Spain, spanning acute and convalescent COVID-19. T cells, B-cell-depleted T cells, or PBMCs supplied cDNA or gDNA.

Original methodology: It was from reference gene primer amplification that nucleated cell counts were estimated. Measured with immunoSEQ multiplex PCR; TCRdb has only the in-frame clones, and not every one. Clone size and V and J calls were adopted from that table, with D and trimming inferred from the DNA. The profile covers over 300,000 clones, with approximately 85% appearing a single time and just over 7% taken by the ten largest. J lost 6 bases, V lost 3 bases, and 13 bases had no gene match. Germline-derived CDR1 and CDR2 are LNHNV and YYDKDF (reference sequence). The CDR3 contains 17 residues.

Material for sequencing was peripheral blood. The V gene is TRBV15, the J gene TRBJ2-3, with 9 positions matching TRBD2. The TCR sequence derives from a human donor in a cohort sampled during active COVID-19. As DNA, the CDR3 is TGTGCCACCAGCAGGAAAGTGAGCGGGGGGTCGATCGATACGCAGTATTTT. Its protein is CATSRKVSGGSIDTQYF.